Here is one TCR beta chain with its context. PCR used 60 Vbeta primers and 13 Jbeta primers. The method was immunoSEQ multiplex PCR; TCRdb's version includes in-frame clones alone and lacks a portion of them. The table has 130,000 to 150,000 clones, roughly four fifths seen once; the top ten hold 4.9%. These data are taken from a study of cytomegalovirus exposure and HLA in healthy donors. The source is a woman aged 50 to 60 in good health and CMV-seronegative. Sequenced material: PBMCs.

The CDR3 nucleotides read TGTGCCAGCAGTTCACAGGGGGCGGGAACAGATACGCAGTATTTT. The encoded protein is CASSSQGAGTDTQYF. This sequence joins TRBV28 and TRBJ2-3, with 9 nucleotides matching TRBD1. The CDR3 length is 15 residues. V shed 4 bases, J shed 3 bases, and the junction held 5 bases outside the gene matches. CDR1 MDHEN and CDR2 SYDVKM come from the germline V gene.